These 23 T cell receptor beta chains came from one sample sequenced in a study of blood T cell repertoires in COVID-19. The method was immunoSEQ multiplex PCR; TCRdb's version includes in-frame clones alone and lacks a portion of them. The sample has some 390,000 clones; 75% to 90% are singletons. Sample: PBMCs or T cells enriched from blood (not recorded which). All receptors derive from a man under 40 who had recovered from COVID-19.

This chain links TRBV6-1 with TRBJ1-1; TRBD1 is a possible D gene (5 bases). The CDR3 is made up of 14 amino acids. The V end was cut by 2 bases, the J end by 6 bases, with 13 bases between. Germline CDR1 and CDR2: MNHNS and SASEGT. The CDR3 region has the DNA TGTGCCAGCAGTGAAAGGGAGGGGATCGCTGAAGCTTTCTTT. Protein product: CASSEREGIAEAFF.

The V and J genes are TRBV9 and TRBJ1-1; D perhaps matches TRBD1 (5 bases). Between the trimmed V and J ends, which lost 4 bases and 2 bases, there was a span of 12 bases. This CDR3 region has 14 residues. CDR1 SGDLS and CDR2 YYNGEE come from the germline V gene. The CDR3 coding sequence is TGTGCCAGCAGCCCAGGGAACATAAACACTGAAGCTTTCTTT. The encoded protein is CASSPGNINTEAFF.

The chain links TRBV6-5 to TRBJ2-7; the D gene is possibly TRBD1 (6 bases). With 7 bases removed from V and 2 bases from J, the gap between germline ends came to 12 bases. CDR1 is MNHEY, CDR2 SVGAGI, per germline. The CDR3 extends over 13 amino acids. This chain's CDR3 is CASMAGATYEQYF. Here the CDR3 DNA reads TGTGCCAGCATGGCAGGGGCGACCTACGAGCAGTACTTC.

This clone was picked up one time. The J gene is TRBJ2-2, the V gene TRBV19; D may be TRBD2 (6 bases). Germline V lookup: CDR1 LNHDA, CDR2 SQIVND (reference sequence). With 4 bases removed from V and 4 bases from J, the gap between germline ends came to 13 bases. The CDR3 has 15 amino acids. The CDR3 bases are TGTGCCAGTAGTACACCGGGACTCTCCACCGGGGAGCTGTTTTTT. It is translated as CASSTPGLSTGELFF.

The chain carries TRBV2 and TRBJ1-6; a possible D gene is TRBD1 (5 bases). The V gene's germline CDR1 is SNHLY and CDR2 FYNNEI. V dropped 4 bases and J dropped 6 bases, with 10 bases sitting between them. This CDR3 has 14 amino acids. The chain's CDR3 is CASSVGQSNSPLHF. The DNA for the CDR3 is TGTGCCAGCAGTGTGGGGCAGAGTAATTCACCCCTCCACTTT.

This clone was counted between two and nine times. The V and J genes are TRBV15 and TRBJ1-4; unclear D gene. The CDR3 consists of 17 residues. In germline, CDR1 is LNHNV, CDR2 YYDKDF (reference sequence). V shed 0 bases and J shed 0 bases, with 11 bases lying between them. CDR3 nucleotides: TGTGCCACCAGCAGAGATTCGACTTTTGCAACTAATGAAAAACTGTTTTTT. Protein product: CATSRDSTFATNEKLFF.

The V call is TRBV29-1, the J call TRBJ1-2; the D is unclear. Looked up from germline, CDR1 is SQVTM and CDR2 is ANQGSEA. The CDR3 consists of 11 residues. Trimming left V 3 bases short and J 6 bases short, with 8 bases between. Written as DNA, the CDR3 is TGCAGCGTTGAGAGGGAGCATGGCTACACCTTC. Protein sequence: CSVEREHGYTF.

There are a few counts of this clone. This chain links TRBV5-8 with TRBJ1-5; 7 bases are a match to TRBD1. The CDR3 is 18 residues long. J gave up 2 bases and V 1 base, and 12 bases lay outside the gene matches. The germline gives CDR1 SGHTS, CDR2 YDEGEE. The CDR3 region has the DNA TGTGCCAGCAGCTTGAGTGGGGACAGTAGTACGGGCAATCAGCCCCAGCATTTT. This sequence encodes CASSLSGDSSTGNQPQHF. The full variable domain, its missing parts supplied by reference TRBV5-8 and TRBJ1-5, is EAGVTQSPTHLIKTRGQQATLRCSPISGHTSVYWYQQALGLGLQFLLWYDEGEERNRGNFPPRFSGRQFPNYSSELNVNALELEDSALYLCASSLSGDSSTGNQPQHFGDGTRLSIL.

The V and J genes are TRBV3-1 (or the pseudogene TRBV3-2) and TRBJ1-1; TRBD1 aligns across 8 bases. Germline trimming cut 4 bases from V and 4 bases from J; bases unmatched to any gene: 5. Germline values: CDR1 LGHDT, CDR2 YNNKEL (reference sequence). This CDR3 is 14 amino acids long. The CDR3 is CASSPGQGSTEAFF. The CDR3, as DNA: TGTGCCAGCAGCCCCGGACAGGGAAGCACTGAAGCTTTCTTT.

This chain uses TRBV28 with TRBJ1-1; 8 bases line up with TRBD1. The germline CDR1 and CDR2 sequences are MDHEN and SYDVKM. This CDR3 region has 13 residues. Trimming removed 6 bases from V and 4 bases from J; junction bases left unmatched: 4. CDR3 amino acids: CASSYRGSTEAFF. The CDR3, as DNA: TGTGCCAGCAGCTACAGGGGGAGCACTGAAGCTTTCTTT.

J is TRBJ1-5 and V is TRBV3-1 (or the pseudogene TRBV3-2), with TRBD1 identical over 7 bases. With V trimmed by 0 bases and J by 5 bases, 4 bases remained unmatched. CDR1 LGHDT and CDR2 YNNKEL come from the germline V gene (reference sequence). CDR3 length: 15 residues. The CDR3 reads CASSQDPGGHQPQHF. The CDR3 region has the DNA TGTGCCAGCAGCCAAGATCCAGGGGGGCATCAGCCCCAGCATTTT.

This chain joins TRBV29-1 and TRBJ2-1; D is perhaps TRBD1 (5 bases). This CDR3 has 11 amino acids. CDR1 SQVTM and CDR2 ANQGSEA come from the germline V gene. The ends were cut back, 6 bases at V and 8 bases at J, with 11 bases in the middle. CDR3 amino acids: CSVPGSYEQFF. For the CDR3, the DNA is TGCAGCGTGCCAGGGTCCTATGAGCAGTTCTTC.

J is TRBJ1-1 and V is TRBV9, with 7 bases matching TRBD1. Losses at the gene ends were 2 bases for V and 7 bases for J; bases not matched to a gene: 5. CDR3 length: 13 amino acids. The germline V gene encodes CDR1 SGDLS and CDR2 YYNGEE. The CDR3 DNA sequence: TGTGCCAGCAGCGTTTCAGGGGGTAATGAAGCTTTCTTT. Translated, it gives CASSVSGGNEAFF. Drawing the rest from reference TRBV9 and TRBJ1-1, the complete variable domain is DSGVTQTPKHLITATGQRVTLRCSPRSGDLSVYWYQQSLDQGLQFLIQYYNGEERAKGNILERFSAQQFPDLHSELNLSSLELGDSALYFCASSVSGGNEAFFGQGTRLTVV.

The chain is built from TRBV2 and TRBJ1-2; 9 bases line up with TRBD1. Looked up from germline, CDR1 is SNHLY and CDR2 is FYNNEI. The CDR3 is 14 residues long. V trimming: 5 bases; J trimming: 3 bases; junction bases outside the gene matches: 4. The CDR3 nucleotides are TGTGCCAGCAGTCCGACAGGGGGGGACTATGGCTACACCTTC. Protein sequence: CASSPTGGDYGYTF.

This chain uses TRBV11-2 with TRBJ2-1, with D possibly matching TRBD2 (6 bases). The germline CDR1 and CDR2 sequences are SGHAT and FQNNGV. Trimming shortened V by 3 bases and J by 7 bases, and 16 bases separated the two germline ends. This CDR3 has 15 residues. The CDR3 nucleotides read TGTGCCAGCAGCTTTGGGCGGGGATCGCCAAATGAGCAGTTCTTC. It specifies CASSFGRGSPNEQFF. Looking up the rest from reference TRBV11-2 and TRBJ2-1 gives the full variable domain: EAGVAQSPRYKIIEKRQSVAFWCNPISGHATLYWYQQILGQGPKLLIQFQNNGVVDDSQLPKDRFSAERLKGVDSTLKIQPAKLEDSAVYLCASSFGRGSPNEQFFGPGTRLTVL.

This chain links TRBV28 with TRBJ1-5; 8 bases are shared with TRBD1. The V segment lost 6 bases and the J segment 4 bases; nucleotides outside the gene matches: 8. The CDR3 extends over 15 amino acids. Germline CDR1 reads MDHEN; CDR2 reads SYDVKM. CDR3 coding DNA: TGTGCCAGCAGCTACAGGGGGAGCCCGAATCAGCCCCAGCATTTT. This codes for CASSYRGSPNQPQHF.

The chain combines TRBV27 with TRBJ2-7; the D gene is possibly TRBD1 (5 bases). The CDR3 has 13 amino acids. V lost 6 bases and J lost 0, with 9 bases in between. CDR1 MNHEY and CDR2 SMNVEV come from the germline V gene (reference sequence). In DNA form, the CDR3 reads TGTGCCAGCAGCCGACAGATCTCCTACGAGCAGTACTTC. The encoded protein is CASSRQISYEQYF.

The V gene is TRBV12-3 or TRBV12-4, the J gene TRBJ1-1, with D uncertain. The CDR3 contains 13 residues. V dropped 6 bases and J dropped 0 bases, with 8 bases sitting between them. CDR3 sequence reads: CASSRGLNTEAFF. In DNA, the CDR3 is TGTGCCAGCAGCCGAGGGTTGAACACTGAAGCTTTCTTT.

V gene TRBV9 combines with J gene TRBJ2-1, with a tentative D call TRBD1 (5 bases). The CDR3 is made up of 16 amino acids. V gave up 0 bases and J gave up 6 bases, with 16 bases separating them. Germline CDR1 SGDLS, CDR2 YYNGEE. CDR3 DNA: TGTGCCAGCAGCGTAGGGGCAGGGCCGAGTTTCAATGAGCAGTTCTTC. The encoded protein is CASSVGAGPSFNEQFF. The variable domain in full, completed from reference TRBV9 and TRBJ2-1, reads DSGVTQTPKHLITATGQRVTLRCSPRSGDLSVYWYQQSLDQGLQFLIQYYNGEERAKGNILERFSAQQFPDLHSELNLSSLELGDSALYFCASSVGAGPSFNEQFFGPGTRLTVL.

The rearrangement uses TRBV18 and TRBJ1-1; D is possibly TRBD1 (6 bases). V was shortened by 8 bases and J by 4 bases, with 14 bases between the two germline ends. The CDR3 length is 13 residues. CDR1 is KGHSH, CDR2 LQKENI, per germline. The CDR3 region is CASHRELGTEAFF. For the CDR3, the DNA is TGTGCCAGCCACAGGGAGCTCGGCACTGAAGCTTTCTTT.

CDR3 in amino acids: CASSLTSGAYEQYF. The CDR3 coding sequence is TGTGCCAGCAGCTTGACTAGCGGAGCCTACGAGCAGTACTTC. This sequence joins TRBV11-3 and TRBJ2-7, with 9 bases aligning to TRBD2. Germline V gene data show CDR1 as SGHNT and CDR2 as YENEEA. Trimming at V came to 3 bases and at J to 2 bases, leaving 2 bases not matched to a gene. There are 14 residues in the CDR3.

This rearrangement joins TRBV6-1 to TRBJ2-3; D remains ambiguous. The germline V and J ends were trimmed by 2 bases and 10 bases, with 13 bases remaining between them. The length of the CDR3 is 13 residues. The germline CDR1 and CDR2 sequences are MNHNS and SASEGT. CDR3 sequence reads: CASSERGSAPQYF. CDR3 DNA sequence: TGTGCCAGCAGTGAAAGAGGTAGTGCCCCGCAGTATTTT.

The rearrangement joins TRBV4-1 to TRBJ2-1; 8 bases match TRBD2. The ends lost 5 bases at V and 7 bases at J; junction bases unmatched: 7. The CDR3 totals 14 residues. Germline lookup yields CDR1 MGHRA and CDR2 YSYEKL. CDR3 region: CASSASGSINEQFF. Written as DNA, the CDR3 is TGCGCCAGCAGCGCCAGCGGGAGTATAAATGAGCAGTTCTTC.